These 5 T cell receptor beta chains were all obtained from the same sample, sequenced in a study of OX40 agonist ivuxolimab in advanced cancers. Assay used: immunoSEQ multiplex PCR; TCRdb lists only in-frame clones, some missing. Of 150,000 to 170,000 clones in the sample, around 94% were seen once. The material sequenced was CD4+ or CD8+ T cells sorted from blood, taken in a trial of the OX40 agonist ivuxolimab. The source is an adult with an advanced solid tumor such as melanoma, head and neck, liver or kidney cancer.

The chain has TRBV19 and TRBJ2-3; 8 bases agree with TRBD2. V trimming: 3 bases; J trimming: 2 bases; junction bases outside the gene matches: 10. Germline values: CDR1 LNHDA, CDR2 SQIVND (reference sequence). There are 17 residues in the CDR3. CDR3 coding DNA: TGTGCCAGTAGTATGGGCCTCGTAGCGGGAAACACAGATACGCAGTATTTT. Amino acid sequence: CASSMGLVAGNTDTQYF. Together with reference TRBV19 and TRBJ2-3, the CDR3 gives the full variable domain: DGGITQSPKYLFRKEGQNVTLSCEQNLNHDAMYWYRQDPGQGLRLIYYSQIVNDFQKGDIAEGYSVSREKKESFPLTVTSAQKNPTAFYLCASSMGLVAGNTDTQYFGPGTRLTVL.

The V gene is TRBV5-8, the J gene TRBJ2-5; D gene uncertain. The CDR3 sequence is 13 residues long. Germline V gene lookup returns CDR1 SGHTS and CDR2 YDEGEE. V lost 0 bases to trimming and J lost 3 bases, with 6 bases between them. The CDR3 nucleotides are TGTGCCAGCAGCTTGGGCCTAAAAGAGACCCAGTACTTC. Translating it yields CASSLGLKETQYF.

The V and J genes are TRBV5-4 and TRBJ1-6, with D hard to call. The CDR3 has 13 amino acids. The V gene lost 5 bases and the J gene lost 5 bases, with 8 bases spanning the gap. Germline V CDR1 and CDR2: SGHNT, YYREEE (reference sequence). CDR3 bases: TGTGCCAGCAGAGGCTCTCATAATTCACCCCTCCACTTT. It encodes CASRGSHNSPLHF.

This rearrangement joins TRBV19 to TRBJ2-2, with D unresolved. Trimming left V 7 bases short and J 0 bases short, with 12 bases between. The length of the CDR3 is 15 residues. Germline V lookup: CDR1 LNHDA, CDR2 SQIVND (reference sequence). The CDR3, as DNA: TGTGCCAGTACGTTCAGCCTTGCGAACACCGGGGAGCTGTTTTTT. Translation: CASTFSLANTGELFF.

The V call is TRBV7-2, the J call TRBJ2-5; 11 bases match TRBD2. V shed 2 bases, J shed 5 bases, and the junction held 1 base outside the gene matches. The CDR3 loop spans 14 amino acids. Germline values: CDR1 SGHTA, CDR2 FQGNSA. This CDR3 reads CASSLIAGGETQYF. The CDR3 coding sequence is TGTGCCAGCAGCTTAATAGCGGGGGGGGAGACCCAGTACTTC.